Following are 32 T cell receptor beta chains from one sample sequenced in a study of shared clonotypes between healthy human individuals. Repertoires were generated with immunoSEQ multiplex PCR, while TCRdb's copy carries only in-frame clones and drops some. The table includes 2 million to 2.5 million clones, more than 90% detected once. Sequenced material: naive CD4+ T cells sorted from blood. Indicated subset: CD45RA+ positively selected. These receptors all come from a man between 18 and 35 years old in good health.

The chain uses TRBV7-4 and TRBJ2-4; D gene uncertain. The CDR3 length is 17 residues. CDR1 SGHVT and CDR2 SQSDAQ come from the germline V gene. Trimming removed 2 bases from V and 2 bases from J, with 16 bases in between. CDR3 in DNA: TGTGCCAGCAGCTTATACCGTACCCCCGGGCCCAAAAACATTCAGTACTTC. Amino acids: CASSLYRTPGPKNIQYF.

The chain uses TRBV11-2 and TRBJ1-6, with D uncertain. Looked up from germline, CDR1 is SGHAT and CDR2 is FQNNGV. Trimming shortened V by 4 bases and J by 6 bases, and 13 bases separated the two germline ends. This CDR3 is 15 amino acids long. The CDR3 here is CASSSDRRVNSPLHF. The CDR3 DNA reads as TGTGCCAGCAGCTCGGACCGCCGGGTTAATTCACCCCTCCACTTT.

V usage is TRBV6-1 and J usage is TRBJ2-7; TRBD1 agrees at 9 bases. Germline CDR1 is MNHNS and CDR2 is SASEGT. The ends lost 6 bases at V and 3 bases at J; junction bases unmatched: 6. The CDR3 contains 14 residues. CDR3 sequence (DNA): TGTGCCAGCAGGTCCCCGGGACAGGGCTACGAGCAGTACTTC. It translates to CASRSPGQGYEQYF.

V usage is TRBV7-2 and J usage is TRBJ2-1; 7 bases are a match to TRBD1. V was clipped by 3 bases and J by 10 bases; unmatched bases: 6. Germline-derived CDR1 and CDR2 are SGHTA and FQGNSA. The CDR3 runs 13 residues. The CDR3, as DNA: TGTGCCAGCAGCTTCGACAGGGCTGGAGAGCAGTTCTTC. Residues: CASSFDRAGEQFF.

As regards this clone: The sample has other DNA sequences that encode this CDR3 too. The CDR3 here is CASSLGRNYEQYF. DNA of the CDR3: TGTGCCAGCAGCCTTGGAAGAAACTACGAGCAGTACTTC. V is TRBV7-2 and J is TRBJ2-7; D is undetermined. This CDR3 is built from 13 residues. V lost 5 bases and J 3 bases, leaving 11 bases between the germline ends. CDR1 SGHTA and CDR2 FQGNSA come from the germline V gene.

The CDR3 region has the DNA TGTGCCAGCAGCTTGGGACCCTTTAATTCACCCCTCCACTTT. Translated, it gives CASSLGPFNSPLHF. This chain connects TRBV5-8 to TRBJ1-6; D gene uncertain. This CDR3 has 14 residues. V dropped 0 bases and J dropped 6 bases, with 7 bases sitting between them. Germline V gene sequence: CDR1 SGHTS, CDR2 YDEGEE.

This chain links TRBV9 with TRBJ1-2, with a weak D call TRBD1 (6 bases). Trimming pared 2 bases from V and 2 bases from J, leaving 13 bases between. Germline CDR1 SGDLS, CDR2 YYNGEE. The CDR3 has 15 amino acids. CDR3 region: CASSVSSTGNYGYTF. CDR3 DNA: TGTGCCAGCAGCGTGAGTTCTACAGGGAACTATGGCTACACCTTC.

For this clone: This sample also contains other DNA sequences that code for the same CDR3. The chain recombines TRBV30 with TRBJ1-1; no clear D. Trimming pared 5 bases from V and 4 bases from J, leaving 8 bases between. Per the germline V gene, CDR1 is GTSNPN and CDR2 is SVGIG (reference sequence). CDR3 size: 11 residues. CDR3 amino acids: CAWGAGTEAFF. DNA of the CDR3: TGTGCCTGGGGAGCAGGCACTGAAGCTTTCTTT.

CDR3 DNA: TGTGCCATCAGTGAGTCGCAGGAATCGAATGAAAAACTGTTTTTT. Its translation is CAISESQESNEKLFF. The V and J genes are TRBV10-3 and TRBJ1-4; no clear D gene. The germline V gene encodes CDR1 ENHRY and CDR2 SYGVKD. The CDR3 loop spans 15 amino acids. V was trimmed by 0 bases and J by 5 bases, leaving 10 bases between them.

The rearrangement uses TRBV2 and TRBJ2-5; 9 bases are a match to TRBD1. The CDR3 loop spans 15 amino acids. Germline lookup yields CDR1 SNHLY and CDR2 FYNNEI. Unmatched junction bases numbered 5, after V lost 3 bases and J lost 3 bases. CDR3: CASSEGQGGKETQYF. The CDR3 DNA follows: TGTGCCAGCAGTGAGGGACAGGGCGGGAAAGAGACCCAGTACTTC. Full variable domain (missing parts from reference TRBV2 and TRBJ2-5): EPEVTQTPSHQVTQMGQEVILRCVPISNHLYFYWYRQILGQKVEFLVSFYNNEISEKSEIFDDQFSVERPDGSNFTLKIRSTKLEDSAMYFCASSEGQGGKETQYFGPGTRLLVL.

This clone came up once. The genes are TRBV14 and TRBJ2-5; maybe TRBD1 (6 bases). Looked up from germline, CDR1 is SGHDN and CDR2 is FVKESK. Trimming stripped 3 bases from V and 0 bases from J, with 14 bases between. This CDR3 region has 16 residues. DNA for the CDR3: TGTGCCAGCAGCCAGGGGGACAACAAGTACCAAGAGACCCAGTACTTC. Protein: CASSQGDNKYQETQYF. Looking up the rest from reference TRBV14 and TRBJ2-5 gives the full variable domain: EAGVTQFPSHSVIEKGQTVTLRCDPISGHDNLYWYRRVMGKEIKFLLHFVKESKQDESGMPNNRFLAERTGGTYSTLKVQPAELEDSGVYFCASSQGDNKYQETQYFGPGTRLLVL.

The chain combines TRBV10-3 with TRBJ1-5, with D uncertain. The CDR3 is made up of 16 amino acids. V was cut by 2 bases and J by 0 bases, with 11 bases left in between. CDR1 is ENHRY and CDR2 is SYGVKD in the germline V gene. The CDR3 nucleotides read TGTGCCATCAGTGAGGGGGAAACTTATAGCAATCAGCCCCAGCATTTT. Protein product: CAISEGETYSNQPQHF.

The chain carries TRBV10-3 and TRBJ1-1; possible D gene TRBD1, 5 bases. The germline V gene has CDR1 ENHRY and CDR2 SYGVKD. V lost 4 bases and J 4 bases, leaving 13 bases between the germline ends. The CDR3 length is 14 residues. The CDR3 loop reads CAISALGGGTEAFF. Here the CDR3 DNA reads TGTGCCATCAGTGCCCTCGGGGGGGGCACTGAAGCTTTCTTT.

As to this clone: This CDR3 is also generated by other DNA sequences in the sample. The CDR3 loop reads CASSPPSYNEQFF. In DNA, the CDR3 is TGTGCCAGCTCACCACCGTCTTACAATGAGCAGTTCTTC. The chain carries TRBV18 and TRBJ2-1; no clear D gene. CDR3 length: 13 residues. Germline V CDR1 and CDR2: KGHSH, LQKENI. Trimming stripped 0 bases from V and 4 bases from J, with 4 bases between.

On this clone itself: Other nucleotide sequences from this sample produce the same CDR3. The chain carries TRBV2 and TRBJ1-1; D gene unclear. The V and J ends lost 6 bases and 1 base respectively, with 9 bases between them. The CDR3 is made up of 13 amino acids. Germline-derived CDR1 and CDR2 are SNHLY and FYNNEI. The CDR3: CASSTDRNTEAFF. In DNA, the CDR3 is TGTGCCAGCAGCACAGACCGGAACACTGAAGCTTTCTTT.

The chain has TRBV2 and TRBJ1-1, with D uncertain. Germline V lookup: CDR1 SNHLY, CDR2 FYNNEI. V lost 3 bases and J 4 bases, leaving 6 bases between the germline ends. The CDR3 is 12 amino acids. DNA for the CDR3: TGTGCCAGCAGTGAGTGGGTCACTGAAGCTTTCTTT. It translates to CASSEWVTEAFF.

V is TRBV2 and J is TRBJ2-3; TRBD1 agrees at 9 bases. The junction had 2 bases not matched to a gene; V was cut back by 3 bases and J by 1 base. Germline loops: CDR1 SNHLY, CDR2 FYNNEI. The CDR3 is made up of 15 amino acids. The CDR3 nucleotides read TGTGCCAGCAGTGAGGACAGGGGTGGCACAGATACGCAGTATTTT. This codes for CASSEDRGGTDTQYF.

The rearrangement links TRBV19 to TRBJ2-2; 8 bases fit TRBD1. Trimming at V came to 6 bases and at J to 0 bases, leaving 3 bases not matched to a gene. CDR1 is LNHDA, CDR2 SQIVND, per germline (reference sequence). This CDR3 is built from 15 residues. The CDR3 loop reads CASRPGGSNTGELFF. The CDR3 DNA follows: TGTGCCAGTAGACCAGGGGGCTCGAACACCGGGGAGCTGTTTTTT.

The chain joins TRBV28 to TRBJ1-6, with TRBD1 matching 9 bases. V gave up 6 bases and J gave up 8 bases; unmatched junction bases: 8. Germline values: CDR1 MDHEN, CDR2 SYDVKM. This CDR3 is 15 amino acids long. The CDR3 DNA is TGTGCCAGCAGCTCGACAGGGGGGCATTATTCACCCCTCCACTTT. Translation gives CASSSTGGHYSPLHF.

CDR3: CASRGFSGGYGYTF. The CDR3 DNA follows: TGTGCCAGCAGGGGTTTTTCAGGGGGCTATGGCTACACCTTC. This rearrangement joins TRBV6-1 to TRBJ1-2; the match to TRBD1 covers 7 bases. Trimming removed 6 bases from V and 4 bases from J; junction bases left unmatched: 8. Per germline, CDR1 MNHNS and CDR2 SASEGT. This CDR3 is built from 14 residues.

For the CDR3, the DNA is TGTGCCAGCAGCTCTACACGGGGGGGCCAAGGCACAGATACGCAGTATTTT. Translating it yields CASSSTRGGQGTDTQYF. The chain joins TRBV5-4 to TRBJ2-3; TRBD2 matches at 8 bases. CDR1 and CDR2 (germline): SGHNT, YYREEE (reference sequence). This CDR3 has 17 residues. J gave up 1 base and V 3 bases, and 10 bases lay outside the gene matches.

V usage is TRBV21-1 and J usage is TRBJ1-1; TRBD1 reflects the table's D call only, with no check against the DNA. TRBV21-1 is termed a pseudogene. The CDR3 extends over 15 amino acids. The CDR3 region has the DNA TGTGCCAGCATACTAAGAACAGGGTTCAGCACTGAAGCTTTCTTT. This translates into CASILRTGFSTEAFF.

The chain is built from TRBV11-2 and TRBJ1-4, with D maybe TRBD1 (6 bases). This CDR3 comprises 15 residues. The ends were cut back, 8 bases at V and 5 bases at J, with 18 bases in the middle. Germline V CDR1 and CDR2: SGHAT, FQNNGV. The CDR3 DNA follows: TGTGCCAGCGCGGGCAGGGGCTATGTGAATGAAAAACTGTTTTTT. Protein: CASAGRGYVNEKLFF.

The chain recombines TRBV6-5 with TRBJ2-1; 12 positions match TRBD2. J gave up 8 bases and V 0 bases, and 5 bases lay outside the gene matches. The CDR3 loop spans 16 amino acids. Per the germline V gene, CDR1 is MNHEY and CDR2 is SVGAGI. CDR3 nucleotides: TGTGCCAGCAGTTACTCACTAGCGGGAGGAGTGGATGAGCAGTTCTTC. It codes for CASSYSLAGGVDEQFF.

The chain is built from TRBV6-1 and TRBJ2-7, with TRBD2 identical over 8 bases. Germline CDR1 and CDR2: MNHNS and SASEGT. The CDR3 covers 14 residues. The V and J ends lost 7 bases and 2 bases, in that order; junction bases with no gene match: 7. The CDR3 nucleotides read TGTGCCAGCATAACTAGCGGTCCGCCCTACGAGCAGTACTTC. Translating gives CASITSGPPYEQYF.

The chain employs TRBV9 and TRBJ2-2; 10 positions agree with TRBD2. This CDR3 is built from 16 residues. From germline, CDR1 is SGDLS and CDR2 YYNGEE. Trimming removed 5 bases from V and 3 bases from J; junction bases left unmatched: 7. The CDR3: CASRPSGSADTGELFF. The CDR3 bases are TGTGCCAGCAGGCCTAGCGGGAGTGCGGACACCGGGGAGCTGTTTTTT. Complete variable domain (other parts from reference TRBV9 and TRBJ2-2): DSGVTQTPKHLITATGQRVTLRCSPRSGDLSVYWYQQSLDQGLQFLIQYYNGEERAKGNILERFSAQQFPDLHSELNLSSLELGDSALYFCASRPSGSADTGELFFGEGSRLTVL.

The rearrangement links TRBV5-4 to TRBJ1-4; no reliable D call. CDR3 length: 13 amino acids. Deletions cut 2 bases from V and 8 bases from J, with 10 bases between. Germline values: CDR1 SGHNT, CDR2 YYREEE (reference sequence). The chain's CDR3 is CASSLPRAEKLFF. CDR3 nucleotide sequence: TGTGCCAGCAGCTTACCGCGGGCCGAAAAACTGTTTTTT.

The chain is built from TRBV9 and TRBJ2-1; D is unclear. V lost 4 bases and J 2 bases, leaving 13 bases between the germline ends. Germline CDR1 and CDR2: SGDLS and YYNGEE. The CDR3 extends over 15 amino acids. CDR3 nucleotide sequence: TGTGCCAGCAGCCCCGCTGGAGCCCCCTACAATGAGCAGTTCTTC. Amino acid sequence: CASSPAGAPYNEQFF. Full variable domain (rest looked up from reference TRBV9 and TRBJ2-1): DSGVTQTPKHLITATGQRVTLRCSPRSGDLSVYWYQQSLDQGLQFLIQYYNGEERAKGNILERFSAQQFPDLHSELNLSSLELGDSALYFCASSPAGAPYNEQFFGPGTRLTVL.

In this sample, this clone turned up once. The chain joins TRBV27 to TRBJ2-3, with a weak D call TRBD2 (5 bases). Germline CDR1 MNHEY, CDR2 SMNVEV (reference sequence). Trimming pared 5 bases from V and 5 bases from J, leaving 11 bases between. The CDR3 sequence is 13 residues long. CDR3 protein: CASSHRAGDTQYF. The CDR3 region has the DNA TGTGCCAGCAGTCATCGGGCGGGAGATACGCAGTATTTT.

CDR3 in DNA: TGTGCCAGCAGTGTTAGTAGCGGGGGGGCCGGTGGCACCGGGGAGCTGTTTTTT. Translation: CASSVSSGGAGGTGELFF. V usage is TRBV2 and J usage is TRBJ2-2; the match to TRBD2 covers 11 bases. CDR3 length: 18 residues. The trim removed 4 bases at V and 4 bases at J, leaving 11 bases unmatched. Germline V lookup: CDR1 SNHLY, CDR2 FYNNEI. Complete variable domain (other parts from reference TRBV2 and TRBJ2-2): EPEVTQTPSHQVTQMGQEVILRCVPISNHLYFYWYRQILGQKVEFLVSFYNNEISEKSEIFDDQFSVERPDGSNFTLKIRSTKLEDSAMYFCASSVSSGGAGGTGELFFGEGSRLTVL.

This clone was detected once. The rearrangement joins TRBV11-2 to TRBJ1-5, with unresolved D. Germline CDR1 and CDR2: SGHAT and FQNNGV. The CDR3 length is 17 residues. Trimming removed 3 bases at V and 3 bases at J, with 18 bases between. DNA for the CDR3: TGTGCCAGCAGCTTGGGCAGAGTTCTGGGCTACAATCAGCCCCAGCATTTT. Translating gives CASSLGRVLGYNQPQHF. Using reference TRBV11-2 and TRBJ1-5 for the parts outside the CDR3, the full variable domain is EAGVAQSPRYKIIEKRQSVAFWCNPISGHATLYWYQQILGQGPKLLIQFQNNGVVDDSQLPKDRFSAERLKGVDSTLKIQPAKLEDSAVYLCASSLGRVLGYNQPQHFGDGTRLSIL.

The chain employs TRBV5-1 and TRBJ2-5; TRBD2 might be the D (6 bases). CDR1 SGHRS and CDR2 YFSETQ come from the germline V gene. This CDR3 has 16 residues. Trimming pared 4 bases from V and 2 bases from J, leaving 18 bases between. DNA of the CDR3: TGCGCCAGCAGCCCGGCGGGGACGGGATCTCAAGAGACCCAGTACTTC. It translates to CASSPAGTGSQETQYF.